The present TCR beta chain was sequenced within a study of T cell responses to AZD1222 COVID-19 vaccine. Study conclusions and caveats: Distributed over spike, vaccine-associated CD4 TCRs predominated at 160-218 and 743-854. Donor demographics were predominantly white British with a female majority; clonal diversity may be underestimated.

Measured with immunoSEQ multiplex PCR; TCRdb has only the in-frame clones, and not every one. The data hold 250,000 or so clones, with 90% to 95% observed a single time. Concerning this clone itself: Its cognate antigen is unknown.

In germline, CDR1 is WNHNN, CDR2 SYGVQD (reference sequence). The CDR3 runs 13 residues. V was shortened by 0 bases and J by 2 bases, with 2 bases between the two germline ends. Sequencing was performed on peripheral blood, taken on day 0 of AZD1222 vaccination. This sequence originates from an adult in good health. The genes are TRBV10-1 and TRBJ1-3; unclear D gene. The CDR3 DNA is TGCGCCAGCAGTGAGTCACCTGGAAACACCATATATTTT. Translation: CASSESPGNTIYF.